The rows below give T cell receptor beta chains drawn from one sample of a study of Ad26.COV2.S vaccination and SARS-CoV-2 variants. TCRdb keeps only in-frame clones here, not all; method: immunoSEQ multiplex PCR. The sample includes 400,000 to 450,000 clones, 92% seen only once; the top ten take around 1.8%. The input for sequencing was peripheral blood, taken in a trial of Ad26.COV2.S vaccine versus placebo. These receptors came from a person aged 18-65 years who received the Ad26.COV2.S COVID-19 vaccine or a placebo. CDR3s include the opening cysteine and the closing phenylalanine or tryptophan. A D gene is named only where the DNA matches it firmly. The size field is filled for only some rows; it gives once, few, many or a size class.

TGTGCCAGCAGCGACAGACAGACGGCGCACTATGGCTACACCTTC | CASSDRQTAHYGYTF | . | 15 | . | TRBJ1-2 | TRBV9
TGTGCCAGCAGTTCAGGGTTGGTCTATGGCTACACCTTC | CASSSGLVYGYTF | . | 13 | . | TRBJ1-2 | TRBV6-6
TGTGCCAGCAGCTTAGGCGGAGATTACAATGAGCAGTTCTTC | CASSLGGDYNEQFF | . | 14 | . | TRBJ2-1 | TRBV11-2
TGTGCCAGCAGCTTGGGACTCGCTGAGGCCTACGAGCAGTACTTC | CASSLGLAEAYEQYF | . | 15 | . | TRBJ2-7 | TRBV7-2
TGCGCCAGCAGTGATCGCCGGGAGCCCGGGGGCTACACCTTC | CASSDRREPGGYTF | . | 14 | . | TRBJ1-2 | TRBV10-1
TGTGCCATCAGTGCTGACTATGGCTACACCTTC | CAISADYGYTF | . | 11 | . | TRBJ1-2 | TRBV10-3
TGTGCCAGCAGCCAAGCGAGGGGACAGGGTTCGGGCGAGCAGTACTTC | CASSQARGQGSGEQYF | . | 16 | TRBD1 | TRBJ2-7 | TRBV3-1/TRBV3-2
TGTGCCAGCAGCTTATGGGCGGAATCCTACAATGAGCAGTTCTTC | CASSLWAESYNEQFF | few | 15 | . | TRBJ2-1 | TRBV7-2
TGTGCCAGCAGTTACACTAGCGGGGGTTACAATGAGCAGTTCTTC | CASSYTSGGYNEQFF | few | 15 | TRBD2 | TRBJ2-1 | TRBV6-2/TRBV6-3
TGTGCCAGTAGTATGGGGGTTGCTGAAGCTTTCTTT | CASSMGVAEAFF | . | 12 | . | TRBJ1-1 | TRBV19
TGTGCCAGTGGAGGACAGAACAATCAGCCCCAGCATTTT | CASGGQNNQPQHF | . | 13 | . | TRBJ1-5 | TRBV7-2
TGTGCCAGCAGCCGCGGATGGACTAGCGGGGATACCTACGAGCAGTACTTC | CASSRGWTSGDTYEQYF | . | 17 | TRBD2 | TRBJ2-7 | TRBV7-9
TGTGCCAGCTCACCATTGGGACAGGGGGGTAATTCACCCCTCCACTTT | CASSPLGQGGNSPLHF | . | 16 | TRBD1 | TRBJ1-6 | TRBV18
TGTGCCGGATTCCTCCGATGGGACAGGGACAATCAGCCCCAGCATTTT | CAGFLRWDRDNQPQHF | . | 16 | TRBD1 | TRBJ1-5 | TRBV19
TGTGCCAGCGAGGGGGCCAATTCACCCCTCCACTTT | CASEGANSPLHF | . | 12 | TRBD1 | TRBJ1-6 | TRBV13
TGTGCCAGCAGCGCCGAAGAGACCCAGTACTTC | CASSAEETQYF | . | 11 | . | TRBJ2-5 | TRBV9
TGTGCCAGCAGTTATCCAGGGTATAATTCACCCCTCCACTTT | CASSYPGYNSPLHF | . | 14 | . | TRBJ1-6 | TRBV6-2/TRBV6-3
TGCGCCAGCAGCCGAGTGGGAGAAAAACTGTTTTTT | CASSRVGEKLFF | . | 12 | . | TRBJ1-4 | TRBV4-1
TGTGCCAGCAGTTATGAAGCGGGGGGTCTCTACGAGCAGTACTTC | CASSYEAGGLYEQYF | . | 15 | TRBD2 | TRBJ2-7 | TRBV6-2/TRBV6-3
TGCGCCAGCAGTCGGGACAGTAACACTGAAGCTTTCTTT | CASSRDSNTEAFF | once | 13 | TRBD1 | TRBJ1-1 | TRBV10-1
TGTGCCAGCAGTTTCGGACAGGGATACGAGCAGTACTTC | CASSFGQGYEQYF | . | 13 | TRBD1 | TRBJ2-7 | TRBV7-2
TGCGCCAGCAGCTTGGACACCTCTAATGAAAAACTGTTTTTT | CASSLDTSNEKLFF | . | 14 | . | TRBJ1-4 | TRBV5-1
TGTGCCACCAGCAGCCCTAGCGGAGAGACCCAGTACTTC | CATSSPSGETQYF | . | 13 | TRBD2 | TRBJ2-5 | TRBV15
TGTGCCAGCAGTTTATTGGACAGGGGGTCTGAAGCTTTCTTT | CASSLLDRGSEAFF | . | 14 | TRBD1 | TRBJ1-1 | TRBV27
TGCGCCAGCAGCCCCCAGGGGGAACTAAATTCACCCCTCCACTTT | CASSPQGELNSPLHF | . | 15 | TRBD1 | TRBJ1-6 | TRBV4-3
TGTGCCAGCTCACCGGACGGGAATCAGCCCCAGCATTTT | CASSPDGNQPQHF | once | 13 | . | TRBJ1-5 | TRBV18
TGTGCCAGCAGCTCCCTATCCCGGGGGACTGAAGCTTTCTTT | CASSSLSRGTEAFF | . | 14 | . | TRBJ1-1 | TRBV7-9
TGTGCCAGCAGTTTGACAGGGTTCAAAAACATTCAGTACTTC | CASSLTGFKNIQYF | . | 14 | TRBD1 | TRBJ2-4 | TRBV28
TGTGCCAGCTCACCACGGCTAACTGAGCAGTTCTTC | CASSPRLTEQFF | . | 12 | . | TRBJ2-1 | TRBV18
TGTGCCAGCAGCTTAGCCTCTTGGGGGACCCCTTACGAGCAGTACTTC | CASSLASWGTPYEQYF | . | 16 | . | TRBJ2-7 | TRBV7-6
TGTGCCAGTAGTATAGAGCGGGCCTCCTACAATGAGCAGTTCTTC | CASSIERASYNEQFF | . | 15 | . | TRBJ2-1 | TRBV19